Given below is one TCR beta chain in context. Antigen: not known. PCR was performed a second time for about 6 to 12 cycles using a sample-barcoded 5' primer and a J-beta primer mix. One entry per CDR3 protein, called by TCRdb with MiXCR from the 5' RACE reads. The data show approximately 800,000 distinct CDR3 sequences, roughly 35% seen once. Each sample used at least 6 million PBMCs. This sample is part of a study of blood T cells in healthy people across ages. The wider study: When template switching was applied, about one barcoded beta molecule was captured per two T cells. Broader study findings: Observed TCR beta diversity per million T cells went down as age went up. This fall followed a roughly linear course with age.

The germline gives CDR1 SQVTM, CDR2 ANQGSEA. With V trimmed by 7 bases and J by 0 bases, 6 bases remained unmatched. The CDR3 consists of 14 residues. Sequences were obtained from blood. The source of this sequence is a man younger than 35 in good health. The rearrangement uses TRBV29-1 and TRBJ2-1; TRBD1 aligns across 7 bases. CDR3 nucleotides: TGCAGCGCTGCACAGGGGAGCTCCTACAATGAGCAGTTCTTC. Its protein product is CSAAQGSSYNEQFF.